These T cell receptor beta chains were read from a single sample in a study of blood T cell repertoires in COVID-19. Sequencing used immunoSEQ multiplex PCR; TCRdb keeps in-frame clones, though not all of them. In the table there are roughly 200,000 clones, about four fifths of which are singletons. Sequences were obtained from peripheral blood. These TCRs come from a man in his fifties or sixties with active or convalescent COVID-19. The CDR3 runs from the conserved cysteine through the conserved F or W. D genes are given only for firm matches. Clone size is not always given. Where it is, it says once, few, many or a class for expanded clones.

J gene | D gene | V gene | clone size | CDR3 DNA | CDR3 protein
TRBJ1-1 | TRBD1 | TRBV19 | once | TGTGCCAGTAGTTATGCAGGGGGTCATACTGAAGCTTTCTTT | CASSYAGGHTEAFF
TRBJ2-7 | NA | TRBV5-6 | NA | TGTGCCAGCAGTAATACGGGATTAGCGGCTTACGAGCAGTACTTC | CASSNTGLAAYEQYF
TRBJ2-3 | NA | TRBV28 | NA | TGTGCCAGCACCATCCCGGGCACAGATACGCAGTATTTT | CASTIPGTDTQYF
TRBJ2-1 | NA | TRBV15 | NA | TGTGCCACCAGCAGATCCCAGGAGCAGTTCTTC | CATSRSQEQFF
TRBJ1-1 | NA | TRBV3-1/TRBV3-2 | NA | TGTGCCAGCAGCCGGACTCAGAACACTGAAGCTTTCTTT | CASSRTQNTEAFF
TRBJ2-3 | TRBD2 | TRBV13 | NA | TGTGCCAGCAGTCCCCGGAGCGGGGGGGCCACAGATACGCAGTATTTT | CASSPRSGGATDTQYF
TRBJ2-3 | NA | TRBV6-5 | once | TGTGCCAGCAGTTACACCCCGAGCATCACAGATACGCAGTATTTT | CASSYTPSITDTQYF
TRBJ2-5 | NA | TRBV10-3 | NA | TGTGCCATCAGTGAGTCGAGGGGGGGGGAGACCCAGTACTTC | CAISESRGGETQYF
TRBJ2-5 | TRBD2 | TRBV28 | NA | TGTGCCAGCAGTAAGACTAGCGGGGCCCTACAAGAGACCCAGTACTTC | CASSKTSGALQETQYF
TRBJ2-3 | NA | TRBV5-8 | NA | TGTGCCAGCAGCAGATCGACAGAGAGAGATACGCAGTATTTT | CASSRSTERDTQYF
TRBJ2-7 | TRBD1 | TRBV5-5 | NA | TGTGCCAGCAGCTTGACCCGGACAGGTTCATCCTACGAGCAGTACTTC | CASSLTRTGSSYEQYF
TRBJ2-3 | TRBD2 | TRBV3-1/TRBV3-2 | NA | TGTGCCAGCAGCCAAGATGCGCTAGCGGGGGGTACAGATACGCAGTATTTT | CASSQDALAGGTDTQYF
TRBJ2-1 | NA | TRBV3-1/TRBV3-2 | NA | TGTGCCAGCACCTCTCGTGCGACTAGTGAGCAGTTCTTC | CASTSRATSEQFF
TRBJ1-2 | TRBD1 | TRBV25-1 | NA | TGTGCCAGCAGTGAATCTCTGGGACAGGGATGGGACTATGGCTACACCTTC | CASSESLGQGWDYGYTF
TRBJ1-5 | TRBD1 | TRBV5-8 | NA | TGTGCCAGCAGCTGGGGACAGCATAGCAATCAGCCCCAGCATTTT | CASSWGQHSNQPQHF
TRBJ1-2 | NA | TRBV3-1/TRBV3-2 | NA | TGTGCCAGCAGCCACAGTAACTATGGCTACACCTTC | CASSHSNYGYTF
TRBJ2-7 | TRBD2 | TRBV4-1 | few | TGCGCCAGCAGCCAAGATCAAACTAGCGGGACGTCCTACGAGCAGTACTTC | CASSQDQTSGTSYEQYF
TRBJ2-5 | TRBD2 | TRBV19 | once | TGTGCCAGTAGTTCTGGCCTAGCGGGGGCCTACCAAGAGACCCAGTACTTC | CASSSGLAGAYQETQYF
TRBJ1-2 | NA | TRBV13 | NA | TGTGCCAGCAGCTTAGGCCCGGACAAGACCAGGGGCTACACCTTC | CASSLGPDKTRGYTF
TRBJ1-2 | NA | TRBV10-1 | NA | TGCGCCAGCACAACGAGCAAGGGGCGCTTTGGCTACACCTTC | CASTTSKGRFGYTF
TRBJ1-1 | TRBD1 | TRBV6-1 | NA | TGTGCCAGCAGTGAAAACAGGGGACCCACTGAAGCTTTCTTT | CASSENRGPTEAFF
TRBJ2-3 | TRBD2 | TRBV30 | NA | TGTGCCTGGAGTGTCCTCGCGGGGGGTCGCAAAGATACGCAGTATTTT | CAWSVLAGGRKDTQYF
TRBJ1-2 | NA | TRBV6-5 | NA | TGTGCCAGCAGTTATACCGACAGAGCTAACTATGGCTACACCTTC | CASSYTDRANYGYTF
TRBJ2-5 | NA | TRBV30 | once | TGTGCCTGGATCTCCTGGGGGGTACAAGAGACCCAGTACTTC | CAWISWGVQETQYF
TRBJ2-1 | TRBD2 | TRBV6-5 | NA | TGTGCCAGCAGTTTTCCTAGCGGGGGGACCTACAATGAGCAGTTCTTC | CASSFPSGGTYNEQFF
TRBJ2-3 | NA | TRBV24-1 | NA | TGTGCCACCAGTGAGGGCTCTAGCACAGATACGCAGTATTTT | CATSEGSSTDTQYF
TRBJ2-2 | TRBD2 | TRBV7-2 | NA | TGTGCCAGCACCTACCCTAGCGGGGGGGCGGTCGGGGAGCTGTTTTTT | CASTYPSGGAVGELFF
TRBJ2-7 | NA | TRBV7-2 | few | TGTGCCAGCAGCCATCCGAAACTATACGAGCAGTACTTC | CASSHPKLYEQYF
TRBJ2-3 | TRBD2 | TRBV29-1 | NA | TGCAGCGTTGACGGTCTAGCGGGTCACACAGATACGCAGTATTTT | CSVDGLAGHTDTQYF
TRBJ2-3 | TRBD2 | TRBV5-1 | NA | TGCGCCAGCAAGTGGAGCGGGGGAAGTAGCACAGATACGCAGTATTTT | CASKWSGGSSTDTQYF
TRBJ1-2 | TRBD1 | TRBV5-3 | few | TGTGCCAGAAGCTTTACAGGGGGCTCTAGCTATGGCTACACCTTC | CARSFTGGSSYGYTF
TRBJ1-5 | NA | TRBV5-1 | NA | TGCGCCAGCAGCCTGGACGGAGTGGATCAGCCCCAGCATTTT | CASSLDGVDQPQHF
TRBJ2-3 | NA | TRBV5-6 | NA | TGTGCCAGCAGCTTGGCCGAGCGGAGGAGCACAGATACGCAGTATTTT | CASSLAERRSTDTQYF
TRBJ2-2 | NA | TRBV7-2 | NA | TGTGCCAGCAGCTTAGTGGGCGGGGCCAACACCGGGGAGCTGTTTTTT | CASSLVGGANTGELFF
TRBJ1-1 | NA | TRBV6-5 | NA | TGTGCCAGCAGCCTGACCATCAGGACTGAAGCTTTCTTT | CASSLTIRTEAFF
TRBJ2-1 | TRBD2 | TRBV7-2 | NA | TGTGCCAGCAGCCCAAAACTAGCGGGGGGGAATGAGCAGTTCTTC | CASSPKLAGGNEQFF
TRBJ1-6 | NA | TRBV30 | NA | TGTGCCTGGAGTGAATCGCGGGATTCACCCCTCCACTTT | CAWSESRDSPLHF
TRBJ1-1 | NA | TRBV18 | NA | TGTGCCAGCTCACCCGGGAGGGTGGACACTGAAGCTTTCTTT | CASSPGRVDTEAFF
TRBJ1-4 | NA | TRBV15 | NA | TGTGCCACCAGCGGGGTTTCAGGCCAAAAGGGGCGGCAGGGCCGAGATAATGAAAAACTGTTTTTT | CATSGVSGQKGRQGRDNEKLFF
TRBJ2-7 | TRBD2 | TRBV2 | NA | TGTGCCAGCAGCAGACTAGCGGGGGGTTCCTACGAGCAGTACTTC | CASSRLAGGSYEQYF
TRBJ1-1 | NA | TRBV19 | NA | TGTGCCAGTAGTGTAGCCGGGGGGGTCACTGAAGCTTTCTTT | CASSVAGGVTEAFF
TRBJ1-1 | NA | TRBV19 | once | TGTGCCAGTAGTATATCCCGGAGGAACACTGAAGCTTTCTTT | CASSISRRNTEAFF
TRBJ2-1 | TRBD1 | TRBV7-8 | NA | TGTGCCAGCAGCTTAGCCGGCGGACAGGTGCTCTACAATGAGCAGTTCTTC | CASSLAGGQVLYNEQFF
TRBJ2-7 | TRBD1 | TRBV28 | NA | TGTGCCAGCAGTTTAGGGACAGGGGTGTTTGGGGAGCAGTACTTC | CASSLGTGVFGEQYF
TRBJ1-1 | NA | TRBV12-3/TRBV12-4 | NA | TGTGCCACCTGGAGAACTGAAGCTTTCTTT | CATWRTEAFF
TRBJ1-5 | NA | TRBV7-2 | NA | TGTGCCAGCAGCTTAGGATGGGGAGGACTTAGCAATCAGCCCCAGCATTTT | CASSLGWGGLSNQPQHF
TRBJ1-6 | TRBD1 | TRBV6-1 | NA | TGTGCCAGCAGTGACGCGACAGGGTATAATTCACCCCTCCACTTT | CASSDATGYNSPLHF
TRBJ1-2 | NA | TRBV7-9 | NA | TGTGCCAGCAGCGTTGACAGCTATGGCTACACCTTC | CASSVDSYGYTF
TRBJ2-7 | NA | TRBV27 | NA | TGTGCCAGCAGTTTTCGTGAAGAAGGGGATGGGGAGCAGTACTTC | CASSFREEGDGEQYF
TRBJ1-2 | TRBD1 | TRBV6-1 | NA | TGTGCCAGCAGTGAAAGACAGGGGCTAGGTGGCTACACCTTC | CASSERQGLGGYTF
TRBJ2-1 | NA | TRBV19 | NA | TGTGCCATCACGACAGTGAGCTCCTACAATGAGCAGTTCTTC | CAITTVSSYNEQFF
TRBJ2-3 | TRBD2 | TRBV4-2 | NA | TGTGCCAGCAGCCCCCGACTAGCGGGGGACACAGATACGCAGTATTTT | CASSPRLAGDTDTQYF
TRBJ1-5 | NA | TRBV4-2 | NA | TGTGCCAGCAGCCAAGATAGACAGGACGCCGGCAATCAGCCCCAGCATTTT | CASSQDRQDAGNQPQHF
TRBJ1-2 | NA | TRBV6-5 | few | TGTGCCAGCACCCGATCAGGTGATGGTGGCTACACCTTC | CASTRSGDGGYTF
TRBJ1-5 | TRBD1 | TRBV5-8 | NA | TGTGCCAGCAGCCTGAGGGGGCAGGGGGCAAATCAGCCCCAGCATTTT | CASSLRGQGANQPQHF
TRBJ1-3 | NA | TRBV9 | NA | TGTGCCAGCAGCGTCTCTGGGGCCTCTGGAAACACCATATATTTT | CASSVSGASGNTIYF
TRBJ2-5 | NA | TRBV2 | NA | TGTGCCAGCAGTGTCGACAGGGAGGCGACCCAGTACTTC | CASSVDREATQYF
TRBJ1-5 | NA | TRBV19 | NA | TGTGCCAGTATTACGCGGGCTGATAGCAATCAGCCCCAGCATTTT | CASITRADSNQPQHF
TRBJ1-2 | NA | TRBV4-2 | NA | TGTGCCAGCAGCCAAGGGTTGGGGGGGCAGGGTGGCTACACCTTC | CASSQGLGGQGGYTF